Sequencing of this TCR beta chain was carried out in a study of blood T cell repertoires in COVID-19. In the study overall: Samples of COVID-19 (acute and convalescent) were obtained from the United States, Italy and Spain. PBMCs, B-cell-depleted T cells, or T cells were the source of the cDNA or gDNA that made up the material.

Germline V CDR1 and CDR2: SGDLS, YYNGEE. V lost 3 bases, J lost 1 base, and 10 bases stayed unmatched. The CDR3 extends over 16 amino acids. The authors' processing: Amplification from reference gene primers served as the basis for estimated nucleated cell counts. The protocol was immunoSEQ multiplex PCR, while the TCRdb copy is restricted to in-frame clones and leaves out a portion. That table furnishes V, J and clone size, whereas the DNA furnished D and trimming. Of 50,000 to 60,000 clones in the sample, about 90% are singletons; the top ten hold 8.5%. Sequenced: peripheral blood. The clonotype comes from a man between 60 and 75 years old with active COVID-19. This chain joins TRBV9 and TRBJ2-7; 7 positions agree with TRBD1. The CDR3 here is CASSARPTGLSYEQYF. CDR3 bases: TGTGCCAGCAGCGCGCGCCCGACAGGGTTATCCTACGAGCAGTACTTC. The full variable domain, rest sourced from reference TRBV9 and TRBJ2-7, is DSGVTQTPKHLITATGQRVTLRCSPRSGDLSVYWYQQSLDQGLQFLIQYYNGEERAKGNILERFSAQQFPDLHSELNLSSLELGDSALYFCASSARPTGLSYEQYFGPGTRLTVT.